This T cell receptor (beta chain) was documented in a study of CD8+ T cells in alopecia areata listed by TCRdb under 2018. Study-level background: Treated patients were enrolled in an open-label pilot trial of oral tofacitinib at 5 to 10 mg twice daily for moderate-to-severe alopecia areata. RNA was obtained with the PAXgene miRNA kit for fixed scalp, the miRNeasy kit for PBMCs, and the RNeasy kit for mouse skin. Tofacitinib-treated patients had biopsies at baseline and at 4 and 24 weeks of treatment, with a later scalp biopsy in several patients. In humans, TCRbeta sequencing was performed on scalp tissue and on sorted CD4+ and CD8+ peripheral blood T cells from healthy controls and from patients with patchy or totalis/universalis alopecia areata. The study used high-throughput TCRbeta sequencing to examine T cell clonal expansion in alopecia areata, in both the C3H/HeJ mouse model and human patients. Amplification of TCRbeta CDR3 regions was done by immunoSEQ multiplex PCR using 35 Vbeta forward primers and 13 Jbeta reverse primers. Patients received tofacitinib for 6 to 18 months and were then followed off drug for 6 months to check for delayed response and recurrence. Scalp clonality was compared among normal scalp (n=4), patchy alopecia areata scalp (n=8), and alopecia totalis/universalis scalp (n=8). Disease severity in treated patients was measured with the SALT score, which quantifies the percentage of affected scalp surface area. Overall study results and their limits: Higher clonality and more expanded CD8+ clones were observed in lesional scalp than in normal scalp, particularly in alopecia totalis/universalis, a finding suggestive of antigenic drive. Scalp TCR repertoire analysis is complicated because resident alphabeta T cells in normal human skin are also sequenced, whereas mouse skin is dominated by gammadelta T cells. Tofacitinib significantly decreased scalp clonality and the number of expanded CD8+ clones among the top 100 scalp clones. Shared TCR sequences between patients were less evident than in mice, which may be partly attributable to HLA diversity in the patient population. Because the treated cohort was small and had just a single nonresponder, larger studies are needed to establish links between baseline CD8+ expansion and response. During tofacitinib treatment, many expanded lesional clones stuck around in both scalp and blood, and this persistence may partly explain why relapse happens after treatment is stopped.

Library preparation used the immunoSEQ multiplex PCR assay. For TCR sequencing, RNA was extracted from every sample and reverse transcribed into cDNA to serve as template. First-strand cDNA was synthesized with SuperScript III using a 2:1 mix of oligo-dT and random hexamers. Amplification bias was assessed with a synthetic immune receptor repertoire, and residual bias was removed computationally. Turning to the authors' computational methods: After raw reads were preprocessed to remove errors, the CDR3 was defined following IMGT conventions as running from the conserved cysteine to phenylalanine. To get clonality, Shannon entropy was normalized by log2 of the number of productive unique TCRs and the result was subtracted from 1. Scalp TCRbeta sequences were cross-referenced with sorted blood CD4 and CD8 repertoires so that the CD4 or CD8 identity of scalp clones could be inferred. Entries here come from immuneACCESS through TCRdb and include only in-frame sequences with V and J called. Some clones fail to appear in such tables; in the studies checked, an unresolved V gene covers under half of the shortfall, and the cause of the remainder is unknown. D and trimming were read from the DNA, whereas the V and J calls and clone size are those reported in that table. Present in this sample are 75,000 to 85,000 clones, about 71% of which were seen just once. 23% of the sample comes from the top ten.

In the germline V gene, CDR1 corresponds to LGHNA and CDR2 to YSLEER. Including the terminal cysteine and phenylalanine, the CDR3 comprises 15 residues. Solely the CDR3 DNA is kept, with 45 bases framed from the first base. After removal of 5 bases from V and 3 bases from J, the junction retains 8 bases not matched to a gene. For this clone: The target of this receptor is not known. Qualities for individual bases were not recorded, and no much larger clone is one base off.

The time point label of this sample denotes: around 22 weeks on oral tofacitinib. The label giving this sample's treatment or condition can be read as: oral pan-JAK inhibitor, 5-10 mg twice daily. Lesional scalp punch biopsies and peripheral blood were obtained from alopecia areata patients. PBMCs were isolated by density centrifugation and stained for CD3, CD4 and CD8, after which CD4+ and CD8+ T cells were sorted on a FACSAria. The sequencing used CD8+ T cells sorted from blood, collected at week 24, from a patient treated with tofacitinib. This TCR derives from a human donor with alopecia areata. The chain is assembled from TRBV4-3 and TRBJ1-1; 8 bases in between match TRBD1. The CDR3 region: CASSATGGRYTEAFF. The DNA reads TGCGCCAGCAGCGCAACAGGGGGGAGGTACACTGAAGCTTTCTTT.